Shown below are 30 T cell receptor beta chains from a single sample sequenced in a study of T-cell reconstitution after alpha-beta-depleted transplantation in children. Unique molecular identifiers were incorporated when the TCRbeta library was constructed. Using its own MiXCR run on the PCR reads, TCRdb lists one record per CDR3 protein. The repertoire holds 640,000 or so distinct CDR3 sequences, with 16% as singletons. The specimen was PBMCs from the stem cell graft donor, collected from the stem cell graft. These receptors originate from a human donor who donated a stem cell graft to a child with acute myeloid leukemia.

The chain is built from TRBV5-1 and TRBJ1-1; no clear D. The CDR3 contains 13 residues. V was pared by 0 bases and J by 6 bases, with 9 bases between. Per germline, CDR1 SGHRS and CDR2 YFSETQ. The CDR3 region is CASSLDGLPEAFF. The CDR3 DNA follows: TGCGCCAGCAGCTTGGATGGCCTCCCTGAAGCTTTCTTT.

This clonotype was counted between two and nine times. The chain employs TRBV9 and TRBJ2-1; D perhaps matches TRBD2 (6 bases). V lost 4 bases, J lost 6 bases, and 14 bases lay in between. The CDR3 has 14 amino acids. Germline V gene data show CDR1 as SGDLS and CDR2 as YYNGEE. CDR3 in DNA: TGTGCCAGCAGCCCACCGACTAGTGGCAATGAGCAGTTCTTC. Protein: CASSPPTSGNEQFF.

This clonotype was seen many times. The germline gene is not matched at one end of the junction; a read error may be the cause. The rearrangement links TRBV5-1 to TRBJ2-5; D gene unclear. The germline gives CDR1 SGHRS, CDR2 YFSETQ. CDR3 length equals 12 residues. The CDR3 nucleotides read TGTGCCAGCAGCTTGGACGGGGAGACCCAGTACTTC. As protein: CASSLDGETQYF.

This clonotype was observed a handful of times. The V and J genes are TRBV5-1 and TRBJ2-2; a possible D gene is TRBD2 (5 bases). This CDR3 has 19 residues. V gave up 0 bases and J gave up 2 bases, with 20 bases separating them. Germline V CDR1 and CDR2: SGHRS, YFSETQ. The CDR3 spells CASSLGHSSLAINTGELFF. The CDR3 DNA is TGCGCCAGCAGCTTGGGGCACTCGAGCCTAGCAATTAACACCGGGGAGCTGTTTTTT.

In this sample, this clonotype turned up many times. This chain connects TRBV29-1 to TRBJ2-1, with TRBD2 identical over 11 bases. Germline lookup yields CDR1 SQVTM and CDR2 ANQGSEA. CDR3 length: 16 amino acids. Trimming took 2 bases from V and 8 from J; bases not matched to a gene: 11. The CDR3 nucleotides are TGCAGCGTTGAACCCAGGATAGCGGGGGGGTGGGATGAGCAGTTCTTC. This sequence encodes CSVEPRIAGGWDEQFF.

Ten or more counts support this clonotype. The rearrangement links TRBV20-1 to TRBJ2-2; tentatively, D is TRBD1 (6 bases). The ends were cut back, 0 bases at V and 0 bases at J, with 14 bases in the middle. Germline V gene sequence: CDR1 DFQATT, CDR2 SNEGSKA (reference sequence). The CDR3 extends over 17 amino acids. The CDR3 nucleotides are TGCAGTGCTAGAGATTTCAGGGGCCTGTCGAACACCGGGGAGCTGTTTTTT. Its protein is CSARDFRGLSNTGELFF.

V is TRBV5-1 and J is TRBJ2-2; D is unclear. Germline lookup yields CDR1 SGHRS and CDR2 YFSETQ. Trimming took off 0 bases at V and 4 bases at J, with 10 bases between the two ends. The CDR3 covers 15 residues. The CDR3 region is CASSLDLVATGELFF. CDR3 nucleotides: TGCGCCAGCAGCTTGGACCTAGTGGCCACCGGGGAGCTGTTTTTT.

The table lists this clonotype with a few counts. V usage is TRBV7-3 and J usage is TRBJ2-6, with D possibly being TRBD1 (5 bases). The germline CDR1 and CDR2 sequences are SGHTA and FQGTGA. The CDR3 sequence is 20 residues long. Between the trimmed V and J ends, which lost 1 base and 6 bases, there was a span of 25 bases. This CDR3 reads CASSLSPKGPEGRPANVLTF. CDR3 DNA sequence: TGTGCCAGCAGCTTAAGTCCCAAGGGGCCCGAAGGCCGACCGGCCAACGTCCTGACTTTC.

This clonotype was seen more than once but under ten times. The rearrangement links TRBV24-1 to TRBJ1-1, with D possibly being TRBD1 (5 bases). Germline V gives CDR1 KGHDR, CDR2 SFDVKD. Trimming cost V 7 bases and J 2 bases, with 13 bases left between them. The CDR3 contains 14 residues. CDR3 residues: CATRPRDLNTEAFF. DNA for the CDR3: TGTGCCACCAGACCCCGGGACCTTAACACTGAAGCTTTCTTT.

This clonotype has ten or more counts. The gene calls are TRBV5-1 and TRBJ2-3; no firm D call. Germline V gene sequence: CDR1 SGHRS, CDR2 YFSETQ. CDR3 length: 15 amino acids. The V gene lost 4 bases and the J gene lost 2 bases, with 14 bases spanning the gap. The CDR3 here is CASSRWTSPTDTQYF. The CDR3 DNA follows: TGCGCCAGCAGCAGATGGACCAGCCCCACAGATACGCAGTATTTT.

This clonotype has at least ten counts. The gene calls are TRBV20-1 and TRBJ2-2; 9 bases agree with TRBD2. Trimming cost V 0 bases and J 4 bases; bases outside gene matches: 9. This CDR3 contains 17 residues. In germline, CDR1 is DFQATT, CDR2 SNEGSKA (reference sequence). CDR3 in DNA: TGCAGTGCTAGAGATCGAAGGACTAGCGTGGGCACCGGGGAGCTGTTTTTT. This gives the protein CSARDRRTSVGTGELFF.

Only a few counts were recorded for this clonotype. This sequence joins TRBV18 and TRBJ2-2; D remains unclear. Per the germline V gene, CDR1 is KGHSH and CDR2 is LQKENI. V lost 1 base, J lost 0 bases, and 9 bases lay in between. This CDR3 has 16 amino acids. The CDR3 loop is CASSPRVDANTGELFF. The CDR3 nucleotides read TGTGCCAGCTCACCACGGGTCGACGCGAACACCGGGGAGCTGTTTTTT.

This clonotype came up many times. The chain couples TRBV20-1 to TRBJ1-4; 9 bases map to TRBD1. V lost 1 base and J lost 4; bases outside the gene matches: 1. Germline V gene lookup returns CDR1 DFQATT and CDR2 SNEGSKA (reference sequence). This CDR3 comprises 14 residues. CDR3 loop: CSARGDRVNEKLFF. In DNA form, the CDR3 reads TGCAGTGCTAGAGGGGACAGGGTTAATGAAAAACTGTTTTTT.

This clonotype was detected ten times or more. V is TRBV15 and J is TRBJ1-1; weak D call: TRBD1 (5 bases). Per the germline V gene, CDR1 is LNHNV and CDR2 is YYDKDF (reference sequence). The CDR3 extends over 13 amino acids. Trimming took 4 bases from V and 12 from J, leaving 18 bases between them. CDR3 sequence (DNA): TGTGCCACCAGCACCCGGGGGAGTCCCGATTCTTTCTTT. Amino acids: CATSTRGSPDSFF.

This clonotype was seen a handful of times. The chain recombines TRBV5-1 with TRBJ2-6; 8 bases align to TRBD2. The junction had 9 bases not matched to a gene; V was cut back by 2 bases and J by 2 bases. The germline CDR1 and CDR2 sequences are SGHRS and YFSETQ. This CDR3 region has 18 residues. The CDR3 bases are TGCGCCAGCAGCTTCCTCCCGGGGGGGGCCGCTGGGGCCAACGTCCTGACTTTC. It encodes CASSFLPGGAAGANVLTF. The whole variable domain, filled in from reference TRBV5-1 and TRBJ2-6, reads KAGVTQTPRYLIKTRGQQVTLSCSPISGHRSVSWYQQTPGQGLQFLFEYFSETQRNKGNFPGRFSGRQFSNSRSEMNVSTLELGDSALYLCASSFLPGGAAGANVLTFGAGSRLTVL.

This clonotype has a handful of counts. The chain couples TRBV12-3 or TRBV12-4 to TRBJ1-1, with D uncertain. This CDR3 comprises 16 residues. V dropped 5 bases and J dropped 3 bases, with 19 bases sitting between them. CDR3 sequence: CASSPVGEGAHTEAFF. The CDR3 DNA follows: TGTGCCAGCAGTCCGGTCGGGGAGGGTGCACACACTGAAGCTTTCTTT.

The sample holds a few counts of this clonotype. V is TRBV11-2 and J is TRBJ2-1; TRBD1 agrees at 7 bases. Germline V CDR1 and CDR2: SGHAT, FQNNGV. The CDR3 has 15 amino acids. V shed 3 bases and J 9 bases; nucleotides not matched to a gene: 11. In DNA, the CDR3 is TGTGCCAGCAGCTTCTCCGGGACAGCCTTGGGTGAGCAGTTCTTC. Translating it yields CASSFSGTALGEQFF. Supplemented by reference TRBV11-2 and TRBJ2-1, the full variable domain reads EAGVAQSPRYKIIEKRQSVAFWCNPISGHATLYWYQQILGQGPKLLIQFQNNGVVDDSQLPKDRFSAERLKGVDSTLKIQPAKLEDSAVYLCASSFSGTALGEQFFGPGTRLTVL.

This clonotype has just a few counts. The gene calls are TRBV7-9 and TRBJ1-5; a possible D gene is TRBD1 (5 bases). The V gene lost 3 bases and the J gene lost 5 bases, with 11 bases spanning the gap. In germline, CDR1 is SEHNR, CDR2 FQNEAQ (reference sequence). The CDR3 runs to 14 residues. The CDR3 region has the DNA TGTGCCAGCAGCTTGGGCAGGGACCATCAGCCCCAGCATTTT. It translates to CASSLGRDHQPQHF.

In this sample, this clonotype turned up a few times. In nucleotides, the CDR3 is TGCAGTGCTAGTACAGGAATCTACACCGGGGAGCTGTTTTTT. It encodes CSASTGIYTGELFF. This rearrangement joins TRBV20-1 to TRBJ2-2, with a possible D match to TRBD1 (5 bases). The germline V and J ends were trimmed by 3 bases and 3 bases, with 11 bases remaining between them. The CDR3 contains 14 residues. Germline loops: CDR1 DFQATT, CDR2 SNEGSKA (reference sequence).

V usage is TRBV12-3 or TRBV12-4 and J usage is TRBJ1-1; TRBD1 matches 7 bases. Trimming removed 7 bases from V and 0 bases from J; junction bases left unmatched: 11. The CDR3 spans 16 residues. CDR3 sequence (DNA): TGTGCCAGCACTCAACAGGGGCCTAACATGAACACTGAAGCTTTCTTT. It encodes CASTQQGPNMNTEAFF.

This clonotype has just a few counts. The genes are TRBV21-1 and TRBJ1-1; TRBD1 was called by the table and not checked on the DNA. TRBV21-1 is a pseudogene segment. This CDR3 is 16 amino acids long. CDR3 protein: CASSKRPGFDSTEAFF. In nucleotides, the CDR3 is TGTGCCAGCAGCAAACGACCCGGGTTCGACAGCACTGAAGCTTTCTTT.

This clonotype has ten or more counts. The chain uses TRBV7-8 and TRBJ2-5, with D unresolved. In germline, CDR1 is SGHVS, CDR2 FQNEAQ. The V gene lost 4 bases and the J gene lost 5 bases, with 17 bases spanning the gap. The CDR3 loop spans 15 amino acids. The CDR3 nucleotides read TGTGCCAGCAGCTCTCAAGGCGGTAGTATGGAGACCCAGTACTTC. Translated: CASSSQGGSMETQYF.

V usage is TRBV7-2 and J usage is TRBJ2-2; D gene unclear. V dropped 2 bases and J dropped 7 bases, with 11 bases sitting between them. This CDR3 is 14 amino acids long. Germline assignment: CDR1 SGHTA and CDR2 FQGNSA. CDR3 amino acids: CASSLIPLSGELFF. CDR3 sequence (DNA): TGTGCCAGCAGCTTAATTCCTTTAAGCGGGGAGCTGTTTTTT.

The V call is TRBV7-2, the J call TRBJ2-5, with no clear D. V was pared by 2 bases and J by 5 bases, with 15 bases between. The CDR3 length is 15 residues. CDR1 is SGHTA and CDR2 is FQGNSA in the germline V gene. The CDR3 loop is CASSLRPLGLETQYF. The CDR3 DNA sequence: TGTGCCAGCAGCTTACGACCTCTGGGGTTGGAGACCCAGTACTTC. Full variable domain (rest looked up from reference TRBV7-2 and TRBJ2-5): GAGVSQSPSNKVTEKGKDVELRCDPISGHTALYWYRQSLGQGLEFLIYFQGNSAPDKSGLPSDRFSAERTGGSVSTLTIQRTQQEDSAVYLCASSLRPLGLETQYFGPGTRLLVL.

This clonotype was seen ten or more times. The chain couples TRBV12-3 or TRBV12-4 to TRBJ1-5, with D maybe TRBD1 (5 bases). The CDR3 extends over 16 amino acids. Trimming pared 9 bases from V and 1 base from J, leaving 19 bases between. The CDR3 bases are TGTGCCAGTCAAAATGGCAGGGCTGGCAGCAATCAGCCCCAGCATTTT. It is translated as CASQNGRAGSNQPQHF.

There are a few counts of this clonotype. The chain has TRBV4-3 and TRBJ2-1; TRBD1 might be the D (5 bases). Trimming took off 4 bases at V and 6 bases at J, with 16 bases between the two ends. The CDR3 sequence is 15 residues long. CDR1 is LGHNA and CDR2 is YSLEER in the germline V gene. The CDR3 is CASSPHRIRSNEQFF. CDR3 in DNA: TGCGCCAGCAGCCCACACAGGATCCGCTCCAATGAGCAGTTCTTC.

In this sample, this clonotype turned up many times. The chain carries TRBV20-1 and TRBJ1-3; D remains ambiguous. Trimming took off 6 bases at V and 3 bases at J, with 27 bases between the two ends. Looked up from germline, CDR1 is DFQATT and CDR2 is SNEGSKA (reference sequence). The CDR3 totals 18 residues. Written as DNA, the CDR3 is TGCAGTGCCAGCTCCGGACTCCCAATAAGAGAATTTGGAAACACCATATATTTT. This sequence encodes CSASSGLPIREFGNTIYF.

The table lists this clonotype with a few counts. The J gene is TRBJ2-3, the V gene TRBV10-3, with 8 positions matching TRBD1. CDR3 length equals 13 residues. Germline loops: CDR1 ENHRY, CDR2 SYGVKD. V was pared by 10 bases and J by 4 bases, with 7 bases of the junction left unmatched. The CDR3 DNA sequence: TGTGCCACTAAGACAGGGGAGGCAGATACGCAGTATTTT. Its protein is CATKTGEADTQYF.

This clonotype was seen ten or more times. This sequence joins TRBV20-1 and TRBJ2-3, with TRBD2 identical over 7 bases. CDR1 is DFQATT, CDR2 SNEGSKA, per germline (reference sequence). This CDR3 spans 15 amino acids. The V and J ends lost 0 bases and 6 bases, in that order; junction bases with no gene match: 9. The DNA of the CDR3 is TGCAGTGCTAGAGATTGGGGGGGGGACCCCGATACGCAGTATTTT. This translates into CSARDWGGDPDTQYF.

The chain couples TRBV15 to TRBJ2-7; 7 positions agree with TRBD2. The CDR3 runs 16 residues. The trim removed 0 bases at V and 2 bases at J, leaving 7 bases unmatched. In germline, CDR1 is LNHNV, CDR2 YYDKDF (reference sequence). The CDR3 reads CATSRDSMGTTYEQYF. As DNA, the CDR3 is TGTGCCACCAGCAGAGATTCTATGGGGACTACCTACGAGCAGTACTTC. The full variable domain, in which reference TRBV15 and TRBJ2-7 provide the parts outside the CDR3, is DAMVIQNPRYQVTQFGKPVTLSCSQTLNHNVMYWYQQKSSQAPKLLFHYYDKDFNNEADTPDNFQSRRPNTSFCFLDIRSPGLGDTAMYLCATSRDSMGTTYEQYFGPGTRLTVT.